The clone carrying this TCR beta chain was counted at least ten times. The antigen is undetermined. Amplified TCR beta CDR3 regions came from RNA transcripts. The primer set for the first-round RT-PCR of the TCR CDR3 was HTBI. Each CDR3 protein gets one entry after TCRdb re-called the multiplex PCR reads with MiXCR. There are a few hundred thousand distinct CDR3 sequences in the sample; around 14% occur only once, and around 7% lies in the top ten. When ophthalmopathy did not progress within 18 months, Graves' hyperthyroidism was considered stable. The PBMCs had their origin in 7.5 to 10 ml of fresh peripheral blood. CDR1 and CDR2 from the germline V gene are DFQATT and SNEGSKA (reference sequence). CDR3 size: 17 residues. Losses at the gene ends were 3 bases for V and 2 bases for J; bases not matched to a gene: 10. These data belong to a study of T cells in Graves' hyperthyroidism and ophthalmopathy.

General study results and limits: Ophthalmopathy was identified by the model a median about 6 months ahead of onset.

The rearrangement uses TRBV20-1 and TRBJ2-5; TRBD2 matches 12 bases. This clonotype originated in a woman aged 18-35 years with Graves' hyperthyroidism. Material: blood. CDR3: CSARALRLAGEQETQYF. CDR3 sequence (DNA): TGCAGTGCTAGGGCCCTAAGACTAGCGGGAGAGCAAGAGACCCAGTACTTC.